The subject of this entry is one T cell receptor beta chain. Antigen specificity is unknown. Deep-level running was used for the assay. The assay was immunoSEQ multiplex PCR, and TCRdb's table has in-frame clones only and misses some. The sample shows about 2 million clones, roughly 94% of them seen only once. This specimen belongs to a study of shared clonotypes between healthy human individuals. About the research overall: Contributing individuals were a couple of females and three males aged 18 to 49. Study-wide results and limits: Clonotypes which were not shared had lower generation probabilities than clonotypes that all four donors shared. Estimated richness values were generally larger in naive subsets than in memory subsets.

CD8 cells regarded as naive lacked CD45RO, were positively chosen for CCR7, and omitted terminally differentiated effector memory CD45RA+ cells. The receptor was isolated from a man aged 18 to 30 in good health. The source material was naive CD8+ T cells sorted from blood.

The CDR3 DNA follows: TGTGCCAGCAGTCCCCGGGCGGTCCACGAGCAGTACTTC. This translates into CASSPRAVHEQYF. The chain links TRBV27 to TRBJ2-7; D remains unclear. Germline CDR1 and CDR2: MNHEY and SMNVEV (reference sequence). With 5 bases removed from V and 5 bases from J, the gap between germline ends came to 13 bases. There are 13 residues in the CDR3.